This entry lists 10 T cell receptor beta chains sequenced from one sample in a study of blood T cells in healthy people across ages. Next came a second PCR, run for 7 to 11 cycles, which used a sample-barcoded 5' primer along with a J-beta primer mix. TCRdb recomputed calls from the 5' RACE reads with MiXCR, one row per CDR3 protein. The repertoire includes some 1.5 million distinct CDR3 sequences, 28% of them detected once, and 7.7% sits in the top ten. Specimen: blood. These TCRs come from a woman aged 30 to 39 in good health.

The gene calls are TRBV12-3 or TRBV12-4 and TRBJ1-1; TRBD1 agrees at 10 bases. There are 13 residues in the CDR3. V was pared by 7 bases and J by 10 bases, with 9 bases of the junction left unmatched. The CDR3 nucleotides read TGTGCCAGCAACGACAGGGGGCATGGGGGAGCTTTCTTT. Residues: CASNDRGHGGAFF.

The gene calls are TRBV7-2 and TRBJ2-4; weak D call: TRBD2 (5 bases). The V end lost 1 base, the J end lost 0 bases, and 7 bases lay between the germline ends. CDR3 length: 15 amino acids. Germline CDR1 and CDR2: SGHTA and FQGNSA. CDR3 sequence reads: CASSLDGVAKNIQYF. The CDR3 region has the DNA TGTGCCAGCAGCTTAGACGGGGTAGCCAAAAACATTCAGTACTTC. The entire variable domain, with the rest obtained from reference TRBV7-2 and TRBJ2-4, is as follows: GAGVSQSPSNKVTEKGKDVELRCDPISGHTALYWYRQSLGQGLEFLIYFQGNSAPDKSGLPSDRFSAERTGGSVSTLTIQRTQQEDSAVYLCASSLDGVAKNIQYFGAGTRLSVL.

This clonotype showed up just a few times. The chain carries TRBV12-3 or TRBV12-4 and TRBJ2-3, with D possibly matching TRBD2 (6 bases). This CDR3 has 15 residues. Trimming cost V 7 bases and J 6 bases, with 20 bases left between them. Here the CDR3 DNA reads TGTGCCAGCAAGGGCAACACGGCGGGGAGGGATACGCAGTATTTT. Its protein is CASKGNTAGRDTQYF.

As DNA, the CDR3 is TGTGCCAGCAGCCGAGGACAGGCCACAGATACGCAGTATTTT. This gives the protein CASSRGQATDTQYF. This rearrangement joins TRBV11-2 to TRBJ2-3; the match to TRBD1 covers 7 bases. The CDR3 has 14 amino acids. Trimming took 5 bases from V and 2 from J; bases not matched to a gene: 4. The germline V gene encodes CDR1 SGHAT and CDR2 FQNNGV.

CDR3 coding DNA: TGCAGTGCTATCGAGGTTGGAGGGGGGAGCTCCTACGAGCAGTACTTC. It translates to CSAIEVGGGSSYEQYF. The chain carries TRBV20-1 and TRBJ2-7; the D call may be TRBD1 or TRBD2 (6 bases each). Germline V CDR1 and CDR2: DFQATT, SNEGSKA (reference sequence). Trimming took 4 bases from V and 0 from J, leaving 19 bases between them. The CDR3 extends over 16 amino acids.

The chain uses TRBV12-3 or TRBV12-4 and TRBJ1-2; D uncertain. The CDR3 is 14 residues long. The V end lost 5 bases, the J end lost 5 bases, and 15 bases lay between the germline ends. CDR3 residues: CASSPKWVMYGYTF. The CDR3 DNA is TGTGCCAGCAGTCCCAAGTGGGTAATGTATGGCTACACCTTC.

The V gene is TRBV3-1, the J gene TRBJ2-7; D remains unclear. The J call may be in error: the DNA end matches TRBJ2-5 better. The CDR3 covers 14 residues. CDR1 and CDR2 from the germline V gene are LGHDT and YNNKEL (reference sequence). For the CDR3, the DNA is TGTGCCAGCAGCCGGCTCGACTCGGCAGGGACCCAGTACTTC. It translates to CASSRLDSAGTQYF.

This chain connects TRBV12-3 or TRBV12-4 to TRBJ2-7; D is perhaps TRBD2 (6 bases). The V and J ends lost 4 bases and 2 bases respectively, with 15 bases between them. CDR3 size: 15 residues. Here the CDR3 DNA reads TGTGCCAGCAGTTCGGGGACGGGGGAACCCTACGAGCAGTACTTC. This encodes CASSSGTGEPYEQYF.

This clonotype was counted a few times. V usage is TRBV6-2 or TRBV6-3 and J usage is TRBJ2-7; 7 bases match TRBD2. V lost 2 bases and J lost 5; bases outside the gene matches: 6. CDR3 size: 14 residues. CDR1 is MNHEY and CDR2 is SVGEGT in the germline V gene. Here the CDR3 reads CASSYLGLGNEQYF. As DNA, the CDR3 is TGTGCCAGCAGTTACCTTGGACTAGGTAACGAGCAGTACTTC.

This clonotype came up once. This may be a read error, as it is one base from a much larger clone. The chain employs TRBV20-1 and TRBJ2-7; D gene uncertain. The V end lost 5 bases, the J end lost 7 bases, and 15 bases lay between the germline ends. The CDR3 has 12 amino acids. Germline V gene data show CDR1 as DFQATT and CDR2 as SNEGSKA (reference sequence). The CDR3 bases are TGCAGTGCTGGCCTTAACAACAATGAGCAGTACTTC. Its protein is CSAGLNNNEQYF.